The entry that follows covers one T cell receptor (beta chain) sequence. Original analysis: Estimated nucleated cell counts came from reference gene primer amplification. The assay was immunoSEQ multiplex PCR, and TCRdb's table has in-frame clones only and misses some. From that table come the V and J calls and clone size; the DNA was used to work out D and trimming. Of some 340,000 clones in the sample, over 70% were seen once. These data come from a study of blood T cell repertoires in COVID-19. The overall study: The study drew acute and convalescent COVID-19 samples from the United States, Italy and Spain. From T cells, B-cell-depleted T cells, or PBMCs came the material, which was cDNA or gDNA.

Germline loops: CDR1 MNHEY, CDR2 SVGEGT. Germline trimming cut 1 base from V and 4 bases from J; bases unmatched to any gene: 0. The CDR3 consists of 13 residues. V and J are TRBV6-2 or TRBV6-3 and TRBJ1-1; TRBD1 agrees at 7 bases. This TCR derives from a man aged 25-45 years with active or convalescent COVID-19. The source material was peripheral blood. The CDR3, as DNA: TGTGCCAGCAGTTACTACAGGGGCACTGAAGCTTTCTTT. This gives the protein CASSYYRGTEAFF.